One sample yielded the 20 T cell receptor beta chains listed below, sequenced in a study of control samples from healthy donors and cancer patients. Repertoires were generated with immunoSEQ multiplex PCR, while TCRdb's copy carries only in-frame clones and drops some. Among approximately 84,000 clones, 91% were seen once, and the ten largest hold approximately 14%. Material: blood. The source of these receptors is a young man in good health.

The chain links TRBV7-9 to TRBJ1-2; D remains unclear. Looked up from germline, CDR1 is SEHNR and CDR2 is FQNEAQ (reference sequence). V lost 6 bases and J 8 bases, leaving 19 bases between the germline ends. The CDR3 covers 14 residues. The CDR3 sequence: CASRYVSLPGGYTF. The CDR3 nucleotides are TGTGCCAGCAGGTACGTTTCCTTGCCAGGAGGCTACACCTTC.

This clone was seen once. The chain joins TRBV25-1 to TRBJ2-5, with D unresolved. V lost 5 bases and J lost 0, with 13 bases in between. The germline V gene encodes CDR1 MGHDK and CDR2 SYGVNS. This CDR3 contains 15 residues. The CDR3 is CASSFRHWNQETQYF. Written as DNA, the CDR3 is TGTGCCAGCAGTTTCCGACATTGGAACCAAGAGACCCAGTACTTC.

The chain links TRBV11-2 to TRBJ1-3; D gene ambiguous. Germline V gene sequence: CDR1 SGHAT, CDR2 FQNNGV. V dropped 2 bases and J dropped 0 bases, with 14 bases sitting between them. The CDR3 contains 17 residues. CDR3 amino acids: CASSLRTAWRSGNTIYF. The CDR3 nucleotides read TGTGCCAGCAGCTTACGGACGGCGTGGCGCTCTGGAAACACCATATATTTT.

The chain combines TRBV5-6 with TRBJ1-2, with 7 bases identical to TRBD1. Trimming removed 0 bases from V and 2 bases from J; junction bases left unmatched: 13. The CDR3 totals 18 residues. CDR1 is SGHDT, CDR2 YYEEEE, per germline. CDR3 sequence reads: CASSLVSSRGVSNYGYTF. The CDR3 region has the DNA TGTGCCAGCAGCTTGGTTTCTTCCAGGGGGGTATCCAACTATGGCTACACCTTC.

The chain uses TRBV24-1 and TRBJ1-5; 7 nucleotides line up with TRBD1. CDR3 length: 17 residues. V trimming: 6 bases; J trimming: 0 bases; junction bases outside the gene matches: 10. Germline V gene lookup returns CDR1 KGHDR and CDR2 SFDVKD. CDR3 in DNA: TGTGCCACCAGTCCCTCGGGACAGCGAAATAGCAATCAGCCCCAGCATTTT. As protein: CATSPSGQRNSNQPQHF.

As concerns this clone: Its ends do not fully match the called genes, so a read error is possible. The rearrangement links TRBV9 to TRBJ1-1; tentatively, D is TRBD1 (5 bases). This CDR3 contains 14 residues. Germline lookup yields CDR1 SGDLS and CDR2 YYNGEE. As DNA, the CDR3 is TGTGCCAGCAGCGCGGGGGGGGAGGACACTGAAGCCCGCTTT. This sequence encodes CASSAGGEDTEARF. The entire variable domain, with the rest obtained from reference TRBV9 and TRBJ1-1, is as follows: DSGVTQTPKHLITATGQRVTLRCSPRSGDLSVYWYQQSLDQGLQFLIQYYNGEERAKGNILERFSAQQFPDLHSELNLSSLELGDSALYFCASSAGGEDTEARFGQGTRLTVV.

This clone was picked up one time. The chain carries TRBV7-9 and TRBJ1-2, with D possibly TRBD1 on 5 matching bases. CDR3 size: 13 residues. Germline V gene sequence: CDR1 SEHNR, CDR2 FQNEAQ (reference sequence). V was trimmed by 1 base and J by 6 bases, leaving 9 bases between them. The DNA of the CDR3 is TGTGCCAGCAGCTTAGTGGGGCAGGATGGCTACACCTTC. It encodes CASSLVGQDGYTF.

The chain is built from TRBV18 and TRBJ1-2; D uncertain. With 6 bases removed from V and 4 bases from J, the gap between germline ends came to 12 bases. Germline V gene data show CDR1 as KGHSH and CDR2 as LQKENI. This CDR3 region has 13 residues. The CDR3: CASSPGSSYGYTF. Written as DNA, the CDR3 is TGTGCCAGCTCGCCCGGGAGTTCCTATGGCTACACCTTC.

The CDR3 loop reads CASSFSRVLANYGYTF. DNA for the CDR3: TGTGCCAGCAGCTTTTCCAGGGTCTTAGCTAACTATGGCTACACCTTC. The chain links TRBV7-2 to TRBJ1-2; D may be TRBD1 (5 bases). The CDR3 loop spans 16 amino acids. Germline V gives CDR1 SGHTA, CDR2 FQGNSA. With 3 bases removed from V and 0 bases from J, the gap between germline ends came to 14 bases.

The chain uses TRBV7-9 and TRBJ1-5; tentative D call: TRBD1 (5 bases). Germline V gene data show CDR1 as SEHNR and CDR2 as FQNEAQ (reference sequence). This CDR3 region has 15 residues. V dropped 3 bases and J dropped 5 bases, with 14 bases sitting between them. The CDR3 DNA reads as TGTGCCAGCAGCTTCGGCAGGGACTCACATCAGCCCCAGCATTTT. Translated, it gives CASSFGRDSHQPQHF.

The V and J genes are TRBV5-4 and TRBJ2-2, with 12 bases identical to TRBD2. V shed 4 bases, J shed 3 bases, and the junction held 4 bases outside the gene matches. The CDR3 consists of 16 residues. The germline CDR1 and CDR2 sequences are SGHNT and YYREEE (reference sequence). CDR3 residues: CASSPGTSGYTGELFF. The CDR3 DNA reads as TGTGCCAGCAGCCCCGGGACTAGCGGGTACACCGGGGAGCTGTTTTTT. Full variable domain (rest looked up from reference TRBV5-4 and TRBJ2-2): ETGVTQSPTHLIKTRGQQVTLRCSSQSGHNTVSWYQQALGQGPQFIFQYYREEENGRGNFPPRFSGLQFPNYSSELNVNALELDDSALYLCASSPGTSGYTGELFFGEGSRLTVL.

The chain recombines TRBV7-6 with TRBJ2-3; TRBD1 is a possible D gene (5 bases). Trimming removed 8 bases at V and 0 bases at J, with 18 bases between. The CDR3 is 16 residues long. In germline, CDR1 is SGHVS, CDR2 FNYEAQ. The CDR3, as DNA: TGTGCCAGCTCCACCGAAGGGGTGGACAGCACAGATACGCAGTATTTT. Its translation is CASSTEGVDSTDTQYF. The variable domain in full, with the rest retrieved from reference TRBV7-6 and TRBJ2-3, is GAGVSQSPRYKVTKRGQDVALRCDPISGHVSLYWYRQALGQGPEFLTYFNYEAQQDKSGLPNDRFSAERPEGSISTLTIQRTEQRDSAMYRCASSTEGVDSTDTQYFGPGTRLTVL.

The CDR3 sequence: CASGLVPGLDPHEQFF. In DNA, the CDR3 is TGTGCTAGTGGTTTGGTACCAGGTCTAGATCCCCATGAGCAGTTCTTC. The genes are TRBV12-5 and TRBJ2-1; no clear D gene. CDR1 LGHNT and CDR2 FRNRAP come from the germline V gene. The CDR3 sequence is 16 residues long. With 0 bases removed from V and 8 bases from J, the gap between germline ends came to 17 bases. Full variable domain (remainder filled in from reference TRBV12-5 and TRBJ2-1): DARVTQTPRHKVTEMGQEVTMRCQPILGHNTVFWYRQTMMQGLELLAYFRNRAPLDDSGMPKDRFSAEMPDATLATLKIQPSEPRDSAVYFCASGLVPGLDPHEQFFGPGTRLTVL.

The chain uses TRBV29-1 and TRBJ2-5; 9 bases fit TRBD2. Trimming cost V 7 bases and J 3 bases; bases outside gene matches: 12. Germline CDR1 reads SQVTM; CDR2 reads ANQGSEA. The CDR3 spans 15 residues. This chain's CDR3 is CSASGLAYGEETQYF. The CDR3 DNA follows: TGCAGCGCCTCAGGACTAGCGTACGGGGAAGAGACCCAGTACTTC.

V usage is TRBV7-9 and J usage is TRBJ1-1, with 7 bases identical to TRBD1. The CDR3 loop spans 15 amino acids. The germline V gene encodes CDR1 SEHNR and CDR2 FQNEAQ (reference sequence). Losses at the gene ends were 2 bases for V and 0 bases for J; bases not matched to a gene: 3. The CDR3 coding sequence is TGTGCCAGCAGCTTAAGGGGACAGATGAACACTGAAGCTTTCTTT. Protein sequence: CASSLRGQMNTEAFF.

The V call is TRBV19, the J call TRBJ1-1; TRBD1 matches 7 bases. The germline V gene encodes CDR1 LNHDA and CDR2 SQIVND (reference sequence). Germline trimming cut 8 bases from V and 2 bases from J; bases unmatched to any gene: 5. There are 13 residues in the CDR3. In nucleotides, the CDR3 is TGTGCCAGTGCGGGACAGAGAAACACTGAAGCTTTCTTT. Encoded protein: CASAGQRNTEAFF.

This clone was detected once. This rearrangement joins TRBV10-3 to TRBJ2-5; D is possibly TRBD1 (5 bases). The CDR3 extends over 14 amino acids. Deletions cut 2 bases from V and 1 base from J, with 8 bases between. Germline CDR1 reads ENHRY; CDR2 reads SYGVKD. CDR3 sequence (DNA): TGTGCCATCAGTGAGAGGACATTCCAAGAGACCCAGTACTTC. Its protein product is CAISERTFQETQYF.

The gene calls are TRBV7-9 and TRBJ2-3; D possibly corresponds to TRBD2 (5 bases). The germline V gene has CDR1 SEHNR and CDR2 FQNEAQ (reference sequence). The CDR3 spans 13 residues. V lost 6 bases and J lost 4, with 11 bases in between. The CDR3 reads CASSHTAADTQYF. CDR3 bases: TGTGCCAGCAGTCATACAGCGGCAGATACGCAGTATTTT.

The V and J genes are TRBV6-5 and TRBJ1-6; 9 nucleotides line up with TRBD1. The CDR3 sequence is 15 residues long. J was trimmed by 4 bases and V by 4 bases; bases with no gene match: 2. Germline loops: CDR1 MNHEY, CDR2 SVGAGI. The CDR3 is CASSSDRGYNSPLHF. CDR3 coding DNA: TGTGCCAGCAGTTCCGACAGGGGGTATAATTCACCCCTCCACTTT.

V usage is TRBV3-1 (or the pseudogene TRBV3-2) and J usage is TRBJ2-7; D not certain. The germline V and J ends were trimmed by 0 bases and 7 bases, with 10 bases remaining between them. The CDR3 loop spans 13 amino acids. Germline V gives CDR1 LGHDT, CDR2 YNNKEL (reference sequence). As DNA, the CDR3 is TGTGCCAGCAGCCAAGAGGTGGGTTGGGAGCAGTACTTC. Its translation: CASSQEVGWEQYF.